This T cell receptor (beta chain) was retrieved from a study of blood T cell repertoires in COVID-19. Overall study: Samples taken during acute and convalescent COVID-19 were collected in the United States, Italy and Spain. PBMCs, B-cell-depleted T cells, or T cells were the source of the cDNA or gDNA that made up the material.

Per the study methods: Amplifying reference gene primers gave estimates of nucleated cell counts. The assay was immunoSEQ multiplex PCR, and TCRdb's table has in-frame clones only and misses some. That table is the source of V, J and clone size, and D and trimming were worked out from the DNA. The data contain under 200,000 clones, roughly 80% of them seen just once; the ten biggest clones take up about 8.3%. Germline CDR1 and CDR2: MGHRA and YSYEKL. CDR3 size: 13 residues. Trimming removed 0 bases at V and 8 bases at J, with 10 bases between. The source of this sequence is a man aged 60 to 69 with acute or convalescent COVID-19. The chain employs TRBV4-1 and TRBJ1-1; D is undetermined. Sequenced: peripheral blood. The CDR3 DNA is TGCGCCAGCAGCCAAGATAGAGCTTACGAAGCTTTCTTT. It specifies CASSQDRAYEAFF.